A single TCR beta chain is shown here with its context. Its antigen target is currently unknown. There are no base qualities to consult, and no much larger clone falls within one base. Patients with a history of autoimmune disease or receiving systemic immunosuppression were excluded from the trial. Peripheral blood for TCR sequencing was drawn from every dose cohort at baseline, at cycle 4 day 1 and at cycle 7 day 1. The samples were drawn from a first-in-human, open-label, multicenter phase I dose-escalation trial of ivuxolimab. Adults with locally advanced or metastatic melanoma, renal cell, hepatocellular, or head and neck squamous cell carcinoma were enrolled in the trial. Before TCR sequencing, CD4+ T cells and CD8+ T cells were sorted from peripheral blood as separate populations. For sequencing of the TCRbeta CDR3 region, genomic DNA was extracted from the sorted cells. The immunoSEQ Assay was used to sequence the TCRbeta CDR3 regions. TCRdb obtained this table from immuneACCESS and retained in-frame rearrangements with V and J assigned. These tables miss some clones; where compared with another copy, unresolved V genes account for less than half of the shortfall, and the remainder is unexplained. The sample table holds tens of thousands of clones, of which approximately 90% were seen once. The top ten clonotypes cover 0.33% of the sample.

This sample is drawn from a study of OX40 agonist ivuxolimab in advanced cancers. In terms of the full investigation: Ivuxolimab was an agonistic, fully human IgG2 monoclonal antibody directed against OX40 (CD134), a costimulatory receptor. In the dose-escalation cohort, roughly four fifths of patients were male, and the mean age was approximately 60 years, with a range of about 23 to 90. Intravenous ivuxolimab was administered to patients every 2 weeks at six dose levels: 0.01, 0.1, 0.3, 1.5, 3 and 10 mg/kg. Partial responses occurred in three dose-escalation patients: two with cutaneous melanoma and one with hepatocellular carcinoma. Prior anti-PD-1, anti-PD-L1 or anti-CTLA-4 therapy was permitted, and approximately 42% of dose-escalation patients had received checkpoint inhibitors. The purpose of peripheral TCRbeta sequencing was to test whether ivuxolimab changed TCR sequence diversity and led to clonal T-cell expansion. The paper reports the monotherapy dose-escalation portion (N of about 52 patients) of the phase I ivuxolimab trial. Among the 50 to 55 dose-escalation patients, around 19 had hepatocellular carcinoma, roughly 15 melanoma, 9 renal cell carcinoma and 9 head and neck cancer. Broader findings and caveats from the paper: In partial responders in the 0.1-3.0 mg/kg groups, normalized peripheral clonal expansion was found to be among the lowest, especially among CD8+ T cells. Low levels of normalized T-cell clonal expansion were also seen in some patients who did not respond. Clonal expansion of both CD4+ and CD8+ blood T cells was observed from baseline to week 6 at doses 0.1 to 3.0 mg/kg. After ivuxolimab, more expanded clones were found on average in CD8+ T cells than in CD4+ T cells. Antigen specificity was not determined for the clonally expanded peripheral T cells.

The TCR originated in an adult with an advanced solid tumor such as melanoma, head and neck, liver or kidney cancer. The input for sequencing was CD4+ or CD8+ T cells sorted from blood, taken in a trial of the OX40 agonist ivuxolimab.

The DNA sequence reads TGTGCCTGGAGTGTAGGCAGGGGACAACTGTTTTTT. Its protein is CAWSVGRGQLFF. The chain couples TRBV30 to TRBJ1-4; a weak D assignment points to TRBD1 (6 bases agree). Trimming costs V 0 bases and J 12 bases, and their ends lie 11 bases apart. Looking up the germline V gene (reference sequence) yields CDR1 GTSNPN and CDR2 SVGIG. From its cysteine to its phenylalanine, the CDR3 spans 12 amino acids. CDR3 DNA is the only sequence kept; it has 36 bases, read in frame from the first base.